Listed below are T cell receptor beta chains from one sample, sequenced in a study of CD8 T cells in Susac syndrome. TCRdb fed the immunoSEQ multiplex PCR reads into MiXCR, producing one record per CDR3 protein. The profile covers 200,000 or so distinct CDR3 sequences, with about 95% appearing a single time and 0.085% to 0.095% taken by the ten largest. Material: CD4+ T cells from PBMCs. These receptor sequences come from a human donor with multiple sclerosis. Each CDR3 is given with its conserved first and last residue. Fields, in order: CDR3 length, J gene, clone size, V gene, D gene, CDR3 protein, CDR3 DNA. D genes are given only for firm matches. A clone size is listed for some rows: how often the clone was seen (once, few, many), or a class if it is expanded.

cdr3_length: 13; j_call: TRBJ1-1; clone_size: few; v_call: TRBV20-1; d_call: -; cdr3_aa: CSARVQGGTEAFF; cdr3_nt: TGCAGTGCTAGAGTTCAAGGGGGCACTGAAGCTTTCTTT
cdr3_length: 14; j_call: TRBJ2-7; clone_size: once; v_call: TRBV12-3/TRBV12-4; d_call: TRBD1; cdr3_aa: CASNQQGDSYEQYF; cdr3_nt: TGTGCCAGCAATCAACAGGGGGACAGCTACGAGCAGTACTTC
cdr3_length: 11; j_call: TRBJ1-1; clone_size: -; v_call: TRBV30; d_call: -; cdr3_aa: CAWSVEAEAFF; cdr3_nt: TGTGCCTGGAGTGTAGAGGCTGAAGCTTTCTTT
cdr3_length: 14; j_call: TRBJ1-1; clone_size: -; v_call: TRBV6-2/TRBV6-3; d_call: -; cdr3_aa: CASSGRGLNTEAFF; cdr3_nt: TGTGCCAGCAGTGGCAGGGGATTGAACACTGAAGCTTTCTTT
cdr3_length: 15; j_call: TRBJ1-2; clone_size: -; v_call: TRBV12-3/TRBV12-4; d_call: TRBD1; cdr3_aa: CASRRGTGTSDGYTF; cdr3_nt: TGTGCCAGCAGAAGGGGGACAGGCACATCGGATGGCTACACCTTC
cdr3_length: 14; j_call: TRBJ2-7; clone_size: -; v_call: TRBV29-1; d_call: TRBD1; cdr3_aa: CSAQKGTGVYEQYF; cdr3_nt: TGCAGCGCCCAAAAAGGGACAGGGGTCTACGAGCAGTACTTC
cdr3_length: 14; j_call: TRBJ2-5; clone_size: -; v_call: TRBV4-2; d_call: TRBD2; cdr3_aa: CASQAGGTKETQYF; cdr3_nt: TGTGCCAGCCAGGCCGGGGGGACTAAAGAGACCCAGTACTTC
cdr3_length: 16; j_call: TRBJ2-7; clone_size: -; v_call: TRBV10-3; d_call: -; cdr3_aa: CAISESIGKGPYEQYF; cdr3_nt: TGTGCCATCAGTGAGTCGATCGGGAAAGGGCCCTACGAGCAGTACTTC
cdr3_length: 13; j_call: TRBJ2-7; clone_size: -; v_call: TRBV27; d_call: -; cdr3_aa: CASSFQDRYEQYF; cdr3_nt: TGTGCCAGCAGTTTCCAGGACCGCTACGAGCAGTACTTC
cdr3_length: 16; j_call: TRBJ2-7; clone_size: -; v_call: TRBV3-1; d_call: -; cdr3_aa: CASSQLIGTTPYEQYF; cdr3_nt: TGTGCCAGCAGCCAACTAATCGGGACAACCCCCTACGAGCAGTACTTC
cdr3_length: 14; j_call: TRBJ2-1; clone_size: -; v_call: TRBV7-8; d_call: TRBD1; cdr3_aa: CASSKQGSYNEQFF; cdr3_nt: TGTGCCAGCAGTAAACAGGGGTCCTACAATGAGCAGTTCTTC
cdr3_length: 15; j_call: TRBJ1-1; clone_size: once; v_call: TRBV3-1; d_call: TRBD1; cdr3_aa: CASSRDQGANTEAFF; cdr3_nt: TGTGCCAGCAGCCGAGACCAGGGGGCGAACACTGAAGCTTTCTTT
cdr3_length: 14; j_call: TRBJ1-1; clone_size: -; v_call: TRBV29-1; d_call: -; cdr3_aa: CSVGRGTPYLSAFF; cdr3_nt: TGCAGCGTTGGTAGGGGGACACCCTACCTCTCGGCTTTCTTT
cdr3_length: 16; j_call: TRBJ2-1; clone_size: -; v_call: TRBV14; d_call: TRBD2; cdr3_aa: CASSQGTTQGYNEQFF; cdr3_nt: TGTGCCAGCAGCCAGGGGACTACCCAGGGTTACAATGAGCAGTTCTTC
cdr3_length: 17; j_call: TRBJ1-2; clone_size: -; v_call: TRBV13; d_call: -; cdr3_aa: CASSLASRTEANYGYTF; cdr3_nt: TGTGCCAGCAGCTTAGCCTCGCGGACGGAAGCTAACTATGGCTACACCTTC
cdr3_length: 15; j_call: TRBJ2-1; clone_size: -; v_call: TRBV24-1; d_call: TRBD1; cdr3_aa: CATSDPGTGGNEQFF; cdr3_nt: TGTGCCACCAGTGACCCCGGGACAGGGGGCAATGAGCAGTTCTTC
cdr3_length: 15; j_call: TRBJ1-2; clone_size: -; v_call: TRBV7-2; d_call: -; cdr3_aa: CASSLHGDVTYGYTF; cdr3_nt: TGTGCCAGCAGCTTACATGGCGACGTAACTTATGGCTACACCTTC
cdr3_length: 13; j_call: TRBJ1-1; clone_size: -; v_call: TRBV9; d_call: -; cdr3_aa: CASSHAGYTEAFF; cdr3_nt: TGTGCCAGCAGCCACGCAGGTTACACTGAAGCTTTCTTT
cdr3_length: 13; j_call: TRBJ2-5; clone_size: once; v_call: TRBV29-1; d_call: TRBD1; cdr3_aa: CSVKGQGKETQYF; cdr3_nt: TGCAGCGTTAAAGGACAGGGAAAAGAGACCCAGTACTTC
cdr3_length: 13; j_call: TRBJ2-1; clone_size: -; v_call: TRBV29-1; d_call: -; cdr3_aa: CSVEDRYYNEQFF; cdr3_nt: TGCAGCGTTGAAGATCGGTACTACAATGAGCAGTTCTTC
cdr3_length: 16; j_call: TRBJ2-7; clone_size: -; v_call: TRBV3-1; d_call: TRBD2; cdr3_aa: CASSQATGLASYEQYF; cdr3_nt: TGTGCCAGCAGCCAAGCCACGGGACTAGCGTCCTACGAGCAGTACTTC
cdr3_length: 16; j_call: TRBJ2-2; clone_size: -; v_call: TRBV24-1; d_call: TRBD1; cdr3_aa: CATSDAPRTGMGELFF; cdr3_nt: TGTGCCACCAGTGACGCTCCACGGACAGGAATGGGGGAGCTGTTTTTT
cdr3_length: 10; j_call: TRBJ2-1; clone_size: few; v_call: TRBV29-1; d_call: -; cdr3_aa: CSVGYNEQFF; cdr3_nt: TGCAGCGTTGGTTACAATGAGCAGTTCTTC
cdr3_length: 13; j_call: TRBJ1-6; clone_size: -; v_call: TRBV7-2; d_call: -; cdr3_aa: CASSLDSWSPLHF; cdr3_nt: TGTGCCAGCAGCTTGGACAGCTGGTCACCCCTCCACTTT
cdr3_length: 14; j_call: TRBJ2-1; clone_size: -; v_call: TRBV29-1; d_call: -; cdr3_aa: CSVARGSSYNEQFF; cdr3_nt: TGCAGCGTTGCCCGAGGGAGCTCCTACAATGAGCAGTTCTTC
cdr3_length: 13; j_call: TRBJ2-7; clone_size: -; v_call: TRBV6-6; d_call: TRBD1; cdr3_aa: CASTGTGSYEQYF; cdr3_nt: TGTGCCAGCACCGGGACAGGGTCCTACGAGCAGTACTTC